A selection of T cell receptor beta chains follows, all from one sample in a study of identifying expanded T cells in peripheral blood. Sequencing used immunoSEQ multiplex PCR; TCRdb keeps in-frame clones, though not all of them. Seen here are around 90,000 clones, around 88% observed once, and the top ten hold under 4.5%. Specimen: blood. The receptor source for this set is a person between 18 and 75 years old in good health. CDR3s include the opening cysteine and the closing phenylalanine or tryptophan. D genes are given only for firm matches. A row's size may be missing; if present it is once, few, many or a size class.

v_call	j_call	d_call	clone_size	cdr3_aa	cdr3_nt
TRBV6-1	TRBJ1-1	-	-	CASWVNTEAFF	TGTGCCAGCTGGGTGAACACTGAAGCTTTCTTT
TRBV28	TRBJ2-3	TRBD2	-	CASSSALAGGQGDTQYF	TGTGCCAGCAGTTCCGCCCTAGCGGGAGGACAGGGAGATACGCAGTATTTT
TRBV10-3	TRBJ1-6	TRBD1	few	CAISAKTGLNSPLHF	TGTGCCATCAGTGCAAAGACAGGGCTCAATTCACCCCTCCACTTT
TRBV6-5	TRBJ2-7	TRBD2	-	CASSPSGLALYEQYF	TGTGCCAGCAGTCCCTCGGGACTAGCTCTCTACGAGCAGTACTTC
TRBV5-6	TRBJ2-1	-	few	CASSLVQNEQFF	TGTGCCAGCAGCTTGGTCCAGAATGAGCAGTTCTTC
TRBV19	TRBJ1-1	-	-	CASSQTGLNTEAFF	TGTGCCAGTAGCCAAACAGGCCTGAACACTGAAGCTTTCTTT
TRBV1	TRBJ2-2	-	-	CTSSQGPEGSGRITGELFF	TGCACCAGCAGCCAGGGACCCGAGGGTAGCGGGAGAATAACCGGGGAGCTGTTTTTT
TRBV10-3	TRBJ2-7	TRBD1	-	CAISEGTGDLYEQYF	TGTGCCATCAGTGAAGGGACAGGCGATCTCTACGAGCAGTACTTC
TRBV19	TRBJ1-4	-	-	CASSRATNEKLFF	TGTGCCAGTAGCAGGGCAACTAATGAAAAACTGTTTTTT
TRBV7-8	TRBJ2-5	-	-	CASSLAGTAQETQYF	TGTGCCAGCAGCTTAGCGGGAACGGCCCAAGAGACCCAGTACTTC
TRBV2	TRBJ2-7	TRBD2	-	CASTVEGLWQYF	TGTGCCAGCACGGTGGAGGGACTATGGCAGTACTTC
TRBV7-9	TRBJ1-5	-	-	CASSISGDSNQPQHF	TGTGCCAGCAGCATCTCAGGGGATAGCAATCAGCCCCAGCATTTT
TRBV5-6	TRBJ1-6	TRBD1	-	CASSTDREYNSPLHF	TGTGCCAGCAGCACGGACAGGGAGTATAATTCACCCCTCCACTTT
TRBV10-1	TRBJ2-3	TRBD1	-	CASSGPGQGTDTQYF	TGCGCCAGCAGTGGCCCGGGACAGGGCACAGATACGCAGTATTTT